This is a list of T cell receptor beta chains from one sample in a study of technical replicates of blood from several donors. TCRdb's table, derived via immunoSEQ multiplex PCR, lists solely in-frame clones and lacks some. The sample has tens of thousands of clones; about 96% are singletons. Sequencing was performed on T cells isolated from PBMCs. The source is a human donor in good health. Both conserved end residues are part of each CDR3. Each record gives: J gene, V gene, D gene, CDR3 protein. D genes are given only for firm matches.

>TRBJ1-3|TRBV2|NA
CASSEGHFSGNTIYF
>TRBJ2-4|TRBV9|NA
CASSVGGGENIQYF
>TRBJ2-7|TRBV6-5|TRBD1
CASRQGTGISSEQYF
>TRBJ2-2|TRBV7-3|NA
CASSFTSTGELFF
>TRBJ2-7|TRBV30|TRBD2
CAWRETSGIYEQYF
>TRBJ2-4|TRBV4-3|TRBD1
CASSQGPGQGNIQYF
>TRBJ2-7|TRBV18|TRBD2
CASSLSGSGNEQYF
>TRBJ1-5|TRBV2|NA
CASRGQSGQPQHF
>TRBJ1-1|TRBV29-1|NA
CSVVPSDRVNTEAFF
>TRBJ1-2|TRBV5-1|NA
CASSSRTSYGYTF
>NA|TRBV19|TRBD2
CASSNLAGEHYNEQFF
>TRBJ2-5|TRBV10-2|TRBD2
CASSEGLASGQETQYF
>TRBJ2-6|TRBV19|TRBD2
CASSIAPSGLAGGANVLTF
>TRBJ1-5|TRBV13|NA
CASSLSSKLTTGVNQPQHF
>TRBJ2-7|TRBV14|NA
CASSQLPYEQYF
>TRBJ1-1|TRBV9|NA
CASSVVFSTEAFF
>TRBJ2-2|TRBV6-5|TRBD2
CASMGSGSNTGELFF
>TRBJ1-1|TRBV30|NA
CAWSEDQGTEAFF
>TRBJ2-7|TRBV7-2|NA
CASSLGPGGEQYF
>TRBJ2-7|TRBV7-3|NA
CASSAGPGYEQYF
>TRBJ2-1|TRBV7-6|NA
CASSFTGADNEQFF
>TRBJ2-1|TRBV27|TRBD2
CASTLGLAAYNEQFF
>TRBJ1-2|TRBV25-1|NA
CASSGGQSKHYGYTF
>TRBJ2-1|TRBV5-4|NA
CASTPGNNEQFF
>TRBJ2-5|TRBV5-1|TRBD2
CASSLGGRQETQYF
>TRBJ2-7|TRBV29-1|TRBD1
CSVEGWGTVSYEQYF
>TRBJ2-1|TRBV7-2|NA
CASSSGTLRVNEQFF
>TRBJ2-2|TRBV19|NA
CASSIAPRTGELFF
>TRBJ1-1|TRBV27|TRBD1
CASSPYTGTGLNTEAFF
>TRBJ2-7|TRBV18|TRBD2
CASFAQGGVYEQYF
>TRBJ2-7|TRBV29-1|NA
CSVGLTGSYEQYF
>TRBJ2-7|TRBV7-6|TRBD1
CASGQEIYEQYF
>TRBJ2-1|TRBV9|TRBD1
CASSAGTGGHNEQFF
>TRBJ2-1|TRBV29-1|TRBD1
CSVDRGSYNEQFF
>TRBJ2-7|TRBV7-9|TRBD1
CASSFAGGSYEQYF
>TRBJ2-7|TRBV4-3|TRBD2
CASSQEAGLAHEQYF
>TRBJ2-5|TRBV9|TRBD2
CASSDAGGFKETQYF
>TRBJ2-7|TRBV11-3|TRBD1
CASSLRGGKESYEQYF
>TRBJ1-3|TRBV21-1|NA
CASSKGSSGNTIYF
>TRBJ1-4|TRBV19|TRBD1
CASSTTGTNEKLFF
>TRBJ2-7|TRBV28|NA
CASSFRLRGEQYF
>TRBJ2-7|TRBV9|TRBD2
CASSVGWEAGEQYF
>TRBJ1-1|TRBV29-1|NA
CSSWQRGTEAFF
>TRBJ1-1|TRBV18|NA
CASSPGREGTEAFF
>TRBJ2-7|TRBV27|NA
CATSARGYEQYF